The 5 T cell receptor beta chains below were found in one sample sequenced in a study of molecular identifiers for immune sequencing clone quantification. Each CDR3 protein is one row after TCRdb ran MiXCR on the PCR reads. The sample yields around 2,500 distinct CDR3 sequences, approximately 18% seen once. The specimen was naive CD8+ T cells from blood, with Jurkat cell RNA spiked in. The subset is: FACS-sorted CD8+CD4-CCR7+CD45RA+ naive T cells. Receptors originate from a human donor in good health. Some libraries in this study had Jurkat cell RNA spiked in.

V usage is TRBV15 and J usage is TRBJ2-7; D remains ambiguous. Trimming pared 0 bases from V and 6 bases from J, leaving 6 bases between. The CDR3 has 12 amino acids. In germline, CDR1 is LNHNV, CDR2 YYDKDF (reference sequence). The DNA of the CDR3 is TGTGCCACCAGCAGAGATTATTCCGAGCAGTACTTC. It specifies CATSRDYSEQYF.

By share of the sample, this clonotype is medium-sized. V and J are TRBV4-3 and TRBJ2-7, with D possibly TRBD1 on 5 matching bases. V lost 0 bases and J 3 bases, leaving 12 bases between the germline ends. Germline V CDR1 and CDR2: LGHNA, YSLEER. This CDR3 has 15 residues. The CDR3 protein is CASSQDNGRGYEQYF. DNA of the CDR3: TGCGCCAGCAGCCAAGATAACGGAAGGGGCTACGAGCAGTACTTC.

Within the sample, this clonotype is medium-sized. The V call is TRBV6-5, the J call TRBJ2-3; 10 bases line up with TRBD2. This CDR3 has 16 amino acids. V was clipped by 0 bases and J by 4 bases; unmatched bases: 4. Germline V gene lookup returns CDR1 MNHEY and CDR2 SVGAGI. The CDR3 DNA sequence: TGTGCCAGCAGTTACTCGCCTAGCGGGAGCTCAGATACGCAGTATTTT. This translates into CASSYSPSGSSDTQYF.

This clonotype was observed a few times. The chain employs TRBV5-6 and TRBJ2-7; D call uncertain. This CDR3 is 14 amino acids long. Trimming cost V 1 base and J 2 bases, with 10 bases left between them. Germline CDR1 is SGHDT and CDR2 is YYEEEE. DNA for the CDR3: TGTGCCAGCAGCTTGACTCAGGTAACCTACGAGCAGTACTTC. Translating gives CASSLTQVTYEQYF. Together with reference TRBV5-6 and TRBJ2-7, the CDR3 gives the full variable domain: DAGVTQSPTHLIKTRGQQVTLRCSPKSGHDTVSWYQQALGQGPQFIFQYYEEEERQRGNFPDRFSGHQFPNYSSELNVNALLLGDSALYLCASSLTQVTYEQYFGPGTRLTVT.

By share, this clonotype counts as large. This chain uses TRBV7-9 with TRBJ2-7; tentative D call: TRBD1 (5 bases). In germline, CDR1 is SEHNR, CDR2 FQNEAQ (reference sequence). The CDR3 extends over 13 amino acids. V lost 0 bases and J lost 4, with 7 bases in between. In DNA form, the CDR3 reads TGTGCCAGCAGCTTAGCGACAGCATACGAGCAGTACTTC. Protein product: CASSLATAYEQYF.